This T cell receptor (beta chain) was sequenced in a study of shared clonotypes between healthy human individuals. Study at large: Aged 18 to 49, the donors were a couple of women and a few men. Study findings and constraints: Richness estimates generally favored naive over memory subsets. Depth was large, yet rarefaction showed that sorted-subset sequencing was incomplete. An effect of sequencing depth on clonotype sharing among donors was expected.

The germline V and J ends were trimmed by 1 base and 6 bases, with 8 bases remaining between them. From germline, CDR1 is SGHTA and CDR2 FQGNSA. This CDR3 has 13 residues. The assay was immunoSEQ multiplex PCR, and TCRdb's table has in-frame clones only and misses some. Among 980,000 or so clones listed, around three quarters were seen once. This clone was seen only once. As yet, its antigen is unknown. The sample carries other DNA sequences with the same CDR3. Sequencing input: memory CD4+ T cells sorted from blood. Sample subset: CD45RA-negative fraction. This TCR derives from a man younger than 30 in good health. V gene TRBV7-2 combines with J gene TRBJ2-3; D gene unclear. CDR3 loop: CASSLGLPDTQYF. The CDR3 DNA follows: TGTGCCAGCAGCTTAGGACTGCCCGATACGCAGTATTTT.